Following are 30 T cell receptor beta chains from one sample sequenced in a study of cytomegalovirus exposure and HLA in healthy donors. The PCR ran on 60 Vbeta and 13 Jbeta primers. Produced via immunoSEQ multiplex PCR; TCRdb's table is partial and in-frame only. The table lists fewer than 250,000 clones, 60% to 80% of them singletons. Sequenced material: PBMCs. Receptors were obtained from a woman under 40 in good health and CMV-seropositive.

The chain uses TRBV9 and TRBJ2-2; possible D gene TRBD2, 5 bases. Germline V CDR1 and CDR2: SGDLS, YYNGEE. V was pared by 0 bases and J by 8 bases, with 11 bases between. The CDR3 spans 14 residues. CDR3 bases: TGTGCCAGCAGCGTAGGGCTAGCCCTAGGGGAGCTGTTTTTT. As protein: CASSVGLALGELFF.

The chain recombines TRBV30 with TRBJ1-5, with a weak D call TRBD1 (6 bases). The CDR3 loop spans 16 amino acids. V was cut by 2 bases and J by 0 bases, with 14 bases left in between. From germline, CDR1 is GTSNPN and CDR2 SVGIG (reference sequence). The DNA for the CDR3 is TGTGCCTGGAGTTGGGGGCCCCCGAGTAGCAATCAGCCCCAGCATTTT. This gives the protein CAWSWGPPSSNQPQHF. The full variable domain, completed using reference TRBV30 and TRBJ1-5, is SQTIHQWPATLVQPVGSPLSLECTVEGTSNPNLYWYRQAAGRGLQLLFYSVGIGQISSEVPQNLSASRPQDRQFILSSKKLLLSDSGFYLCAWSWGPPSSNQPQHFGDGTRLSIL.

CDR3 sequence reads: CASSRTGWETNEKLFF. In DNA, the CDR3 is TGCGCCAGCAGCCGGACAGGGTGGGAGACTAATGAAAAACTGTTTTTT. The gene calls are TRBV5-1 and TRBJ1-4; 8 bases match TRBD1. With V trimmed by 4 bases and J by 2 bases, 7 bases remained unmatched. The CDR3 is 16 residues long. Germline CDR1 SGHRS, CDR2 YFSETQ.

This chain connects TRBV9 to TRBJ2-1, with 7 positions matching TRBD2. The CDR3 contains 16 residues. Germline V gives CDR1 SGDLS, CDR2 YYNGEE. J was trimmed by 0 bases and V by 4 bases; bases with no gene match: 7. The CDR3 DNA follows: TGTGCCAGCAGCCCGGGACTACTAAGCTCCTACAATGAGCAGTTCTTC. Protein sequence: CASSPGLLSSYNEQFF.

The chain couples TRBV6-4 to TRBJ2-3; D is perhaps TRBD1 (5 bases). The germline CDR1 and CDR2 sequences are MRHNA and SNTAGT. V lost 0 bases to trimming and J lost 3 bases, with 7 bases between them. The CDR3 totals 14 residues. Here the CDR3 reads CASSDSDSTDTQYF. The CDR3 DNA is TGTGCCAGCAGTGACTCCGACAGTACAGATACGCAGTATTTT.

This chain joins TRBV18 and TRBJ1-6; 8 bases align to TRBD1. The CDR3 runs to 14 residues. Germline values: CDR1 KGHSH, CDR2 LQKENI. V lost 3 bases and J lost 10; bases outside the gene matches: 5. The CDR3 reads CASSPDRVYSPLHF. In DNA, the CDR3 is TGTGCCAGCTCACCGGACAGGGTATACTCACCCCTCCACTTT.

The rearrangement uses TRBV19 and TRBJ2-3, with 10 bases lining up with TRBD1. This CDR3 contains 14 residues. The J segment lost 8 bases and the V segment lost 1 base, leaving 3 bases of the junction unmatched. Germline CDR1 is LNHDA and CDR2 is SQIVND (reference sequence). The CDR3 nucleotides are TGTGCCAGTAGTATAGGACAGGGGGCAGCTACGCAGTATTTT. Translated: CASSIGQGAATQYF.

The chain has TRBV6-6 and TRBJ2-2; possibly TRBD2 for D (6 bases). The V gene's germline CDR1 is MNHNY and CDR2 SVGAGI (reference sequence). V was pared by 4 bases and J by 4 bases, with 13 bases between. This CDR3 has 15 residues. The CDR3 sequence is CASSSTGVSTGELFF. CDR3 sequence (DNA): TGTGCCAGCAGTTCAACGGGAGTGAGCACCGGGGAGCTGTTTTTT.

The chain couples TRBV5-1 to TRBJ1-5; possible D gene TRBD1, 5 bases. The CDR3 is 14 residues long. V was pared by 0 bases and J by 5 bases, with 9 bases between. The germline V gene has CDR1 SGHRS and CDR2 YFSETQ. The CDR3 is CASSLAWGDQPQHF. Here the CDR3 DNA reads TGCGCCAGCAGCTTGGCATGGGGGGATCAGCCCCAGCATTTT.

The CDR3 DNA sequence: TGTGCCAGCAGCCAAGAAACAGGGCTGTTGTCGGAGCTGTTTTTT. It codes for CASSQETGLLSELFF. The chain links TRBV4-2 to TRBJ2-2, with a weak D call TRBD1 (6 bases). CDR3 size: 15 residues. The V gene's germline CDR1 is LGHNA and CDR2 YNFKEQ. Trimming pared 0 bases from V and 10 bases from J, leaving 15 bases between.

This clone was recorded only once. This sample also contains other DNA sequences that code for the same CDR3. This chain uses TRBV18 with TRBJ2-7; D remains unclear. Germline CDR1 is KGHSH and CDR2 is LQKENI. Between the trimmed V and J ends, which lost 0 bases and 1 base, there was a span of 4 bases. The CDR3 runs 13 residues. The CDR3 region is CASSPPSSYEQYF. The CDR3 DNA reads TGTGCCAGCTCACCACCGAGTTCCTACGAGCAGTACTTC.

The V and J genes are TRBV21-1 and TRBJ2-7; TRBD1, the D gene given by the table, was not confirmed from the DNA. TRBV21-1 is reported as a pseudogene. This CDR3 region has 16 residues. The CDR3 protein is CASSKGEGGSSYEQYF. Here the CDR3 DNA reads TGTGCCAGCAGCAAAGGAGAAGGGGGCAGTTCCTACGAGCAGTACTTC.

V and J are TRBV27 and TRBJ1-2; D gene ambiguous. Trimming stripped 1 base from V and 7 bases from J, with 10 bases between. The CDR3 length is 13 residues. Germline loops: CDR1 MNHEY, CDR2 SMNVEV (reference sequence). CDR3 nucleotide sequence: TGTGCCAGCAGTTTATGGGCGGCGGGTGGCTACACCTTC. It codes for CASSLWAAGGYTF.

The chain's CDR3 is CASSGAKDTEAFF. CDR3 DNA: TGTGCCAGCTCGGGGGCCAAGGACACTGAAGCTTTCTTT. The chain has TRBV18 and TRBJ1-1; D is perhaps TRBD1 (6 bases). Trimming shortened V by 6 bases and J by 3 bases, and 11 bases separated the two germline ends. CDR3 length: 13 residues. CDR1 is KGHSH and CDR2 is LQKENI in the germline V gene.

In nucleotides, the CDR3 is TGTGCCAGTAGTATAGAGGAGGAAGACTATGGCTACACCTTC. Translated, it gives CASSIEEEDYGYTF. The chain couples TRBV19 to TRBJ1-2; no clear D. The CDR3 extends over 14 amino acids. The germline V gene has CDR1 LNHDA and CDR2 SQIVND (reference sequence). Trimming took off 0 bases at V and 3 bases at J, with 8 bases between the two ends.

The chain has TRBV18 and TRBJ2-3; a possible D gene is TRBD2 (6 bases). Germline V gene lookup returns CDR1 KGHSH and CDR2 LQKENI. CDR3 length equals 14 residues. Trimming pared 4 bases from V and 1 base from J, leaving 9 bases between. In DNA form, the CDR3 reads TGTGCCAGCTCACGGACTACCGGCACAGATACGCAGTATTTT. It encodes CASSRTTGTDTQYF.

A few counts support this clone. The rearrangement links TRBV5-4 to TRBJ2-3; D possibly corresponds to TRBD1 (6 bases). Trimming took 0 bases from V and 5 from J, leaving 19 bases between them. Germline lookup yields CDR1 SGHNT and CDR2 YYREEE (reference sequence). The CDR3 has 17 residues. DNA of the CDR3: TGTGCCAGCAGCTTGGGGGGGCCTACGGTTCCCGTAGATACGCAGTATTTT. This encodes CASSLGGPTVPVDTQYF.

The genes are TRBV9 and TRBJ2-7; D unresolved. The length of the CDR3 is 13 residues. Germline values: CDR1 SGDLS, CDR2 YYNGEE. Between the trimmed V and J ends, which lost 2 bases and 5 bases, there was a span of 11 bases. The DNA for the CDR3 is TGTGCCAGCAGCGTTGCGCCTCTGAACGAGCAGTACTTC. Encoded protein: CASSVAPLNEQYF.

The chain couples TRBV27 to TRBJ2-7, with 9 bases fitting TRBD2. Germline CDR1 and CDR2: MNHEY and SMNVEV (reference sequence). The CDR3 has 15 residues. The J segment lost 6 bases and the V segment lost 5 bases, leaving 11 bases of the junction unmatched. CDR3 amino acids: CASSPYALAGAEQYF. The DNA of the CDR3 is TGTGCCAGCAGTCCCTACGCGTTAGCGGGAGCCGAGCAGTACTTC.

The chain recombines TRBV9 with TRBJ1-5, with 10 bases identical to TRBD1. The CDR3 contains 15 residues. The V gene's germline CDR1 is SGDLS and CDR2 YYNGEE. The V gene end was trimmed by 4 bases and the J gene end by 6 bases; junction bases not matched to a gene: 7. The CDR3 protein is CASSPTGGVSQPQHF. The CDR3 nucleotides read TGTGCCAGCAGCCCGACAGGGGGCGTAAGTCAGCCCCAGCATTTT.

Concerning this clone: One end of the junction fails to match germline, which may point to a read error. V usage is TRBV4-2 and J usage is TRBJ1-2, with TRBD1 as a possible D gene (5 bases). Germline V gives CDR1 LGHNA, CDR2 YNFKEQ. The CDR3 length is 15 residues. DNA of the CDR3: TGTGCCAGCAGCCAAGAGTACTTGGGCAGGGATGGCTACCCCTTC. It is translated as CASSQEYLGRDGYPF.

In the case of this clone: The sample has other DNA sequences that encode this CDR3 too. J is TRBJ2-7 and V is TRBV7-2; 11 nucleotides line up with TRBD2. The CDR3 runs to 14 residues. CDR1 is SGHTA and CDR2 is FQGNSA in the germline V gene. Losses at the gene ends were 5 bases for V and 4 bases for J; bases not matched to a gene: 4. CDR3 loop: CASSRLAGGYEQYF. The CDR3 nucleotides are TGTGCCAGCAGCCGTTTAGCGGGAGGGTACGAGCAGTACTTC.

As DNA, the CDR3 is TGTGCCAGCAGTGAAGGTGGGACTCTCCGCACAGATACGCAGTATTTT. Amino acid sequence: CASSEGGTLRTDTQYF. The genes are TRBV2 and TRBJ2-3; TRBD2 is a possible D gene (6 bases). This CDR3 comprises 16 residues. The germline CDR1 and CDR2 sequences are SNHLY and FYNNEI. V gave up 1 base and J gave up 1 base, with 12 bases separating them.

The chain carries TRBV30 and TRBJ1-2; no reliable D call. The CDR3 runs to 12 residues. V was trimmed by 8 bases and J by 0 bases, leaving 10 bases between them. Germline lookup yields CDR1 GTSNPN and CDR2 SVGIG (reference sequence). CDR3 coding DNA: TGTGCCGGAGGGCGCCCTAACTATGGCTACACCTTC. It yields the protein CAGGRPNYGYTF.

The gene calls are TRBV5-1 and TRBJ1-3; 8 positions agree with TRBD1. Per germline, CDR1 SGHRS and CDR2 YFSETQ. The CDR3 contains 14 residues. V lost 4 bases and J lost 0; bases outside the gene matches: 0. The CDR3 loop reads CASSTGGSGNTIYF. The CDR3 nucleotides are TGCGCCAGCAGCACAGGGGGCTCTGGAAACACCATATATTTT.

In this sample, this clone turned up once. This chain connects TRBV6-5 to TRBJ2-5; tentative D call: TRBD2 (6 bases). The CDR3 is 16 amino acids. Trimming took 0 bases from V and 4 from J, leaving 15 bases between them. CDR1 and CDR2 from the germline V gene are MNHEY and SVGAGI. CDR3 in amino acids: CASSYSGLRGGETQYF. The CDR3 DNA reads as TGTGCCAGCAGTTACTCGGGTTTGCGGGGAGGAGAGACCCAGTACTTC.

The V gene is TRBV6-1, the J gene TRBJ1-2, with D unclear. The V and J ends lost 1 base and 4 bases respectively, with 13 bases between them. The germline CDR1 and CDR2 sequences are MNHNS and SASEGT. The CDR3 runs to 15 residues. CDR3 nucleotides: TGTGCCAGCAGTGAAGGATCGCCTGAACTCTATGGCTACACCTTC. Translating gives CASSEGSPELYGYTF.

This chain links TRBV7-9 with TRBJ2-3; D perhaps matches TRBD2 (5 bases). The CDR3 is 15 residues long. Germline assignment: CDR1 SEHNR and CDR2 FQNEAQ (reference sequence). Trimming removed 3 bases at V and 2 bases at J, with 12 bases between. CDR3 in DNA: TGTGCCAGCAGCTTCAGTAAGACTACCACAGATACGCAGTATTTT. Protein product: CASSFSKTTTDTQYF.

CDR3 protein: CASRATGSSYNSPLHF. In nucleotides, the CDR3 is TGCGCCAGCAGGGCCACAGGGAGCTCCTATAATTCACCCCTCCACTTT. This chain links TRBV5-1 with TRBJ1-6; possible D gene TRBD1, 6 bases. Between the trimmed V and J ends, which lost 5 bases and 0 bases, there was a span of 12 bases. Germline V gene sequence: CDR1 SGHRS, CDR2 YFSETQ. The CDR3 is 16 residues long.

The chain is built from TRBV18 and TRBJ2-5; weak D call: TRBD1 (5 bases). In germline, CDR1 is KGHSH, CDR2 LQKENI. This CDR3 has 15 amino acids. V gave up 4 bases and J gave up 4 bases, with 16 bases separating them. CDR3 in DNA: TGTGCCAGCTCACGTCCATCAGGGAATGGAGAGACCCAGTACTTC. This translates into CASSRPSGNGETQYF. The full variable domain, rest sourced from reference TRBV18 and TRBJ2-5, is NAGVMQNPRHLVRRRGQEARLRCSPMKGHSHVYWYRQLPEEGLKFMVYLQKENIIDESGMPKERFSAEFPKEGPSILRIQQVVRGDSAAYFCASSRPSGNGETQYFGPGTRLLVL.